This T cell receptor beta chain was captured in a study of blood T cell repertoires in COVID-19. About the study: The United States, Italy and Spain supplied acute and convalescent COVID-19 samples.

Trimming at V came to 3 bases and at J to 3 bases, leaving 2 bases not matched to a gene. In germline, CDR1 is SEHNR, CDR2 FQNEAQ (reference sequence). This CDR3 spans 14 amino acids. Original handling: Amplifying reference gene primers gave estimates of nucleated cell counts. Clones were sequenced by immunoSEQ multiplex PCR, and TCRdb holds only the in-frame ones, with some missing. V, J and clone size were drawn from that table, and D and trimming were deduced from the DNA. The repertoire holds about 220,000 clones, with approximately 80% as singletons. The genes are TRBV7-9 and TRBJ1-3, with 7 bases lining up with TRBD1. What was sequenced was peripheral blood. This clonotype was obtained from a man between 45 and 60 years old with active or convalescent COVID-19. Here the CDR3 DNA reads TGTGCCAGCAGCTTGGGGACAGATGGAAACACCATATATTTT. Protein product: CASSLGTDGNTIYF.